This TCR beta chain stems from a study of cytotoxic CD8 clonotypes in ibrutinib-treated CLL. Method: immunoSEQ multiplex PCR; TCRdb's copy keeps in-frame clones and lacks some. The table includes 53,000 or so clones, 50% to 60% detected once. Worth noting for this clone: Its matching antigen is unknown.

Study-level points and caveats: While tracking circulating CD8+ T-cell counts, baseline clonality exceeded that of age-matched healthy donors. The study sampled sustained-remission and progressing patients at different times.

The V gene lost 5 bases and the J gene lost 10 bases, with 9 bases spanning the gap. The CDR3 loop spans 12 amino acids. CDR1 and CDR2 from the germline V gene are SEHNR and FQNEAQ (reference sequence). Genomic DNA in a quantity of about 2.2 micrograms was derived from cryopreserved PBMCs for TCR beta libraries. The genes are TRBV7-9 and TRBJ1-6; D not certain. Sequences were derived from PBMCs, sampled at disease progression, from a patient treated with ibrutinib. The source is a human donor with chronic lymphocytic leukemia. The CDR3 sequence: CASSLVSSPLHF. DNA for the CDR3: TGTGCCAGCAGCCTAGTGTCCTCACCCCTCCACTTT. The full variable domain, its missing parts supplied by reference TRBV7-9 and TRBJ1-6, is DTGVSQNPRHKITKRGQNVTFRCDPISEHNRLYWYRQTLGQGPEFLTYFQNEAQLEKSRLLSDRFSAERPKGSFSTLEIQRTEQGDSAMYLCASSLVSSPLHFGNGTRLTVT.